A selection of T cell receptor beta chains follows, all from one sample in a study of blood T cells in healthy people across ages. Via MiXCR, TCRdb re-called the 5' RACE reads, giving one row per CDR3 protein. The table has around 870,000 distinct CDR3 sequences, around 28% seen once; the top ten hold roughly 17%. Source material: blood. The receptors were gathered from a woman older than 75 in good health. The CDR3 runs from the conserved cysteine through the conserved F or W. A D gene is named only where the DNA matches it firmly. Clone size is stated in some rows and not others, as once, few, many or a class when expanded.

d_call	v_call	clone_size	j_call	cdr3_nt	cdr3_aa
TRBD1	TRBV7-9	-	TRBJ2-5	TGTGCCAGCAGCTTAGGGCCGGTGCTAGGGGGCGGAGATGAGCAGTACTTC	CASSLGPVLGGGDEQYF
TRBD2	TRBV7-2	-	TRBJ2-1	TGTGCCAGCAGCTCGTTGAAAAGGGCGGGAGCCAATGAGCAGTTCTTC	CASSSLKRAGANEQFF
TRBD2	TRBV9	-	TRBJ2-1	TGTGCCAGCAGCGTAGGTGGGCGGGAGAGTGGCAATGAGCAGTTCTTC	CASSVGGRESGNEQFF
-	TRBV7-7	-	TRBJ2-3	TGTGCTAGCAGCTTAGGTACAGGGTCGGATACGCAGTATTTT	CASSLGTGSDTQYF
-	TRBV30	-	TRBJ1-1	TGTGCCTGGTGTGGACAGACGAACACTGAAGCTTTCTTT	CAWCGQTNTEAFF
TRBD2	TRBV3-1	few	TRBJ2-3	TGTGCCAGCAGCCAAGATCCTAGCGGGCCGTTTCCGCAGTATTTT	CASSQDPSGPFPQYF
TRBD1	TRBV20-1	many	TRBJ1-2	TGCAGTGCTAGGGCACAGGGGGCTGCTTATGGCTACACCTTC	CSARAQGAAYGYTF
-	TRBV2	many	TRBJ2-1	TGTGCCAGCAACGAGGGGGGGAGCTCCTACAATGAGCAGTTCTTC	CASNEGGSSYNEQFF
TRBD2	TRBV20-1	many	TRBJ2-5	TGCAGTGCTCAGTGGCGGGGGGGCACTGAGACCCAGTACTTC	CSAQWRGGTETQYF
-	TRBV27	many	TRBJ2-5	TGTGCCAGCAGTTTAGGGGGGGGGCCGAGAGAGACCCAGTACTTC	CASSLGGGPRETQYF
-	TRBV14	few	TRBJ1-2	TGTGCCAGCAGCCGCAGCTCGATCGGTGACTATGGCTACACCTTC	CASSRSSIGDYGYTF
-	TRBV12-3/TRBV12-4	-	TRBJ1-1	TGTGCCAGCAGCTGGGACACCTCGGTCACTGAAGCTTTCTTT	CASSWDTSVTEAFF
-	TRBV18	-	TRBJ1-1	TGTGCCAGCTCACCCCAAGGCGCGGGGCCCACTGAAGCTTTCTTT	CASSPQGAGPTEAFF
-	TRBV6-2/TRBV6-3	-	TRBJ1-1	TGTGCCAGCAGTTACGGGGGCTTTTTCGGACAACCGACTGAAGCTTTCTTT	CASSYGGFFGQPTEAFF
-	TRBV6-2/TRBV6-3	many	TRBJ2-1	TGTGCCAGCAGTCCACAAAACAGCAATGAGCAGTTCTTC	CASSPQNSNEQFF
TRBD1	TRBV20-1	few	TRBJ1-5	TGCAGTGTTTCCGGGACAGGGGATAGCAATCAGCCCCAGCATTTT	CSVSGTGDSNQPQHF
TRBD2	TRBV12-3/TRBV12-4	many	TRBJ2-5	TGTGCCAGCACCTACTCCGGGGGACTAGCGGTTCAAGAGACCCAGTACTTC	CASTYSGGLAVQETQYF
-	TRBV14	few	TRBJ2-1	TGTGCCAGCAGCCGGTTGGTTGCGTATGAGCAGTTCTTC	CASSRLVAYEQFF
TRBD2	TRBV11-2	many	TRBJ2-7	TGTGCCAGCAGCTTACAGCGGGGGGGCTACGAGCAGTACTTC	CASSLQRGGYEQYF
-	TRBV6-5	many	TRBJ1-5	TGTGCCAGCAGTTACAATCAGCCCCAGCATTTT	CASSYNQPQHF
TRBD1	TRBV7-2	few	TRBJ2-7	TGTGCCAGCAGCTTAGTAGGGGACAGGGGGGGGGAGCAGTACTTC	CASSLVGDRGGEQYF
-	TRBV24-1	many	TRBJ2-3	TGTGCCACCAGTGATTCCGGACGCACAGATACGCAGTATTTT	CATSDSGRTDTQYF
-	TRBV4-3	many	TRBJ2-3	TGCGCCAGCAGCCGTAACAAGGACCGCCGCACAGATACGCAGTATTTT	CASSRNKDRRTDTQYF
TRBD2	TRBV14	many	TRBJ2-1	TGTGCCAGCAGCCTCCCCCTCATAGGGGCGGGGGGCCGCGAGAATGAGCAGTTCTTC	CASSLPLIGAGGRENEQFF
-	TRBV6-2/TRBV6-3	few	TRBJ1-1	TGTGCCAGCAGGGGGGGCGGATCGGATCTTTACACTGAAGCTTTCTTT	CASRGGGSDLYTEAFF
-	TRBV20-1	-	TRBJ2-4	TGCAGTGCCCGGACAGGACGGGAGCAGTACTTC	CSARTGREQYF
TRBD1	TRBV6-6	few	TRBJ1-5	TGTGCCAGCAGTTACACAGGGGTAAGCAATCAGCCCCAGCATTTT	CASSYTGVSNQPQHF
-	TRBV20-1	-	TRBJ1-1	TGCAGTGCTAGACCAGGGTCCACTGAAGCTTTCTTT	CSARPGSTEAFF
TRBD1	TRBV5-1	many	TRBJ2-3	TGCGCCAGCAGCCCCCCTGGTCCACAGGGGGCAGGAGATACGCAGTATTTT	CASSPPGPQGAGDTQYF
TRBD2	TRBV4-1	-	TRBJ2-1	TGCGCCAGCAGCCACCCTAGCGGGAGGTCTTCCTACAATGAGCAGTTCTTC	CASSHPSGRSSYNEQFF
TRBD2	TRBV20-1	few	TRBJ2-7	TGCAGTGCTAGAGAGGGGGGGGTGGTGGACGAGCAGTACTTC	CSAREGGVVDEQYF
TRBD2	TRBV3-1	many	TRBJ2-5	TGTGCCAGCAGCCAAGATATCCTAGCGGGGGCTCAAGAGACCCAGTACTTC	CASSQDILAGAQETQYF
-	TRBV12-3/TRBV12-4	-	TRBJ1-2	TGTGCCAGCACCGCCTGGGGGGCGCGGATCAACTATGGCTACACCTTC	CASTAWGARINYGYTF